This T cell receptor (beta chain) was observed in a study of metastatic and nonmetastatic thyroid tumors. The table lists this clone with many counts. Trimming shortened V by 6 bases and J by 8 bases, and 16 bases separated the two germline ends. This CDR3 has 13 residues. Germline V gives CDR1 KGHSH, CDR2 LQKENI. TCRdb re-analyzed the PCR reads through MiXCR. The top ten clones hold around 3.9% of a sample with about 39,000 clones, about 17% of them seen once. All patients were untreated before thyroid surgery. The TCR was taken from a female donor with papillary thyroid cancer or a benign thyroid nodule (not recorded which). Some clones in this sample may be carry-over from other donors' samples. V and J are TRBV18 and TRBJ1-2; D possibly corresponds to TRBD1 (5 bases). Sequenced sample: blood. CDR3 DNA: TGTGCCAGCTCCCCCATGGGGGAAAAGGGCTACACCTTC. It codes for CASSPMGEKGYTF.